One TCR beta chain is described in this entry. Documented treatment: some 19 received Ad26.COV2.S at low or high dose, single or two shots; a few received placebo; per-sample allocation not given. At day 63 after the first vaccine or placebo injection, samples were drawn. V lost 4 bases, J lost 3 bases, and 16 bases lay in between. Germline lookup yields CDR1 MGHRA and CDR2 YSYEKL. This CDR3 contains 15 residues. Here immunoSEQ multiplex PCR was the method, and the copy in TCRdb shows in-frame clones only, minus some. The sample includes around 300,000 clones, 80% to 90% of them seen just once. This sample was taken from a study of Ad26.COV2.S vaccination and SARS-CoV-2 variants. Study-wide context: Dosing was one shot or two shots 56 days apart.

Specimen: peripheral blood, collected in a trial of Ad26.COV2.S vaccine versus placebo. This chain connects TRBV4-1 to TRBJ2-7, with TRBD2 as a possible D gene (6 bases). The receptor comes from a person aged 18 to 65 who received the Ad26.COV2.S COVID-19 vaccine or a placebo. The CDR3: CASSLLWGDNYEQYF. The CDR3 nucleotides read TGCGCCAGCAGCCTCTTATGGGGGGATAACTACGAGCAGTACTTC.